This T cell receptor (beta chain) was retrieved from a study of identical twins. TCRdb reanalysed the 5' RACE reads using MiXCR and keeps one entry per CDR3 protein. The sample lists approximately 590,000 distinct CDR3 sequences; 9.6% were seen once. This clonotype turned up a few times. Antigen unknown. Study outcomes and limitations: With beta out-of-frame sequences, excess sharing by twins was weaker. Abundant beta clonotypes from cord blood bore fewer insertions; memory repertoires lacked this pattern.

These data were likewise used in another study, on yellow fever vaccine responses in identical twins.

The receptor comes from a woman aged 18-35 years in good health. The sample was PBMCs.

CDR3 sequence: CASTLQGTSGGYEQYF. CDR3 nucleotide sequence: TGTGCCAGCACCCTTCAGGGGACTAGCGGGGGCTACGAGCAGTACTTC. This chain uses TRBV11-2 with TRBJ2-7; 14 nucleotides line up with TRBD2. CDR3 length: 16 amino acids. V lost 7 bases and J lost 3; bases outside the gene matches: 8. CDR1 SGHAT and CDR2 FQNNGV come from the germline V gene.